This record covers a single T cell receptor beta chain. This entry comes from a study of T-cell memory formation after mild COVID-19. TCRdb recomputed calls from the 5' RACE reads with MiXCR, one row per CDR3 protein. Among a few hundred thousand distinct CDR3 sequences listed, approximately 15% were seen once. The receptor comes from a man between 18 and 35 years old who had mild COVID-19 (a few samples of this study predate the infection). Cell type and time point are not known. The sample comprised PBMCs or a T cell subset sorted from them (not recorded which).

CDR3 DNA sequence: TGCGCCAGCAGCCAAGGTCTTGCAGGGAGCAATCAGCCCCAGCATTTT. Its protein is CASSQGLAGSNQPQHF. The chain combines TRBV4-1 with TRBJ1-5; possible D gene TRBD1, 5 bases. CDR1 is MGHRA and CDR2 is YSYEKL in the germline V gene. Between the trimmed V and J ends, which lost 1 base and 1 base, there was a span of 11 bases. The CDR3 is 16 residues long.